What follows are 27 T cell receptor beta chains derived from one specimen sequenced in a study of blood T cell repertoires in COVID-19. Sequencing was performed with immunoSEQ multiplex PCR; in TCRdb, only in-frame clones are kept and a portion is missing. The sample carries around 250,000 clones, approximately 85% recorded once. Input material: peripheral blood. The receptors stem from a man older than 75 with acute or convalescent COVID-19.

This chain joins TRBV7-2 and TRBJ2-1; D may be TRBD2 (5 bases). The CDR3 consists of 15 residues. Germline CDR1 reads SGHTA; CDR2 reads FQGNSA. Trimming took off 1 base at V and 2 bases at J, with 9 bases between the two ends. The CDR3, as DNA: TGTGCCAGCAGCTTAGTAAGCGGACCCTACAATGAGCAGTTCTTC. Its translation is CASSLVSGPYNEQFF.

V gene TRBV18 combines with J gene TRBJ1-5; D not resolved. Trimming removed 4 bases from V and 0 bases from J, with 10 bases in between. CDR1 and CDR2 from the germline V gene are KGHSH and LQKENI. This CDR3 spans 15 amino acids. CDR3 region: CASSLQLDSNQPQHF. The CDR3 nucleotides read TGTGCCAGCTCACTTCAGCTAGATAGCAATCAGCCCCAGCATTTT.

The chain uses TRBV4-1 and TRBJ2-7; the D gene is possibly TRBD2 (6 bases). The germline CDR1 and CDR2 sequences are MGHRA and YSYEKL. Trimming took 4 bases from V and 5 from J, leaving 15 bases between them. This CDR3 contains 14 residues. For the CDR3, the DNA is TGCGCCAGCAGCCTCCTTCGGGGGACGAACGAGCAGTACTTC. It translates to CASSLLRGTNEQYF.

The chain links TRBV19 to TRBJ1-5; 8 nucleotides agree with TRBD1. V trimming: 7 bases; J trimming: 2 bases; junction bases outside the gene matches: 13. The CDR3 length is 17 residues. Germline V gives CDR1 LNHDA, CDR2 SQIVND (reference sequence). The CDR3 DNA sequence: TGTGCCAGTATCAGCACTCGGACAGGGTTACGCAATCAGCCCCAGCATTTT. Translating gives CASISTRTGLRNQPQHF.

This clone was picked up a small number of times. The J gene is TRBJ1-6, the V gene TRBV7-9; tentative D call: TRBD1 (6 bases). Trimming shortened V by 3 bases and J by 4 bases, and 10 bases separated the two germline ends. The CDR3 contains 15 residues. In germline, CDR1 is SEHNR, CDR2 FQNEAQ (reference sequence). In nucleotides, the CDR3 is TGTGCCAGCAGCTTCAGGGGCTTGTATAATTCACCCCTCCACTTT. Residues: CASSFRGLYNSPLHF.

The rearrangement uses TRBV28 and TRBJ1-5; unclear D gene. The V and J ends lost 2 bases and 9 bases respectively, with 11 bases between them. Looked up from germline, CDR1 is MDHEN and CDR2 is SYDVKM. The CDR3 has 13 residues. DNA for the CDR3: TGTGCCAGCAGTTTAATCGGTCCCGGGCCCCAGCATTTT. Its translation is CASSLIGPGPQHF.

This clone was seen a single time. The chain uses TRBV28 and TRBJ2-7, with 9 bases fitting TRBD1. The CDR3 is 13 residues long. Germline-derived CDR1 and CDR2 are MDHEN and SYDVKM. V lost 5 bases and J lost 8; bases outside the gene matches: 7. The CDR3 sequence: CASSPTGGSKQYF. In DNA, the CDR3 is TGTGCCAGCAGTCCAACAGGGGGCTCTAAGCAGTACTTC.

This chain links TRBV4-1 with TRBJ1-2; perhaps TRBD1 as D (6 bases). The V end lost 3 bases, the J end lost 4 bases, and 12 bases lay between the germline ends. This CDR3 has 14 residues. Per the germline V gene, CDR1 is MGHRA and CDR2 is YSYEKL. DNA for the CDR3: TGCGCCAGCAGCCAGACAGGCACAGCCTATGGCTACACCTTC. It encodes CASSQTGTAYGYTF.

J is TRBJ1-5 and V is TRBV10-3; unclear D gene. Deletions cut 10 bases from V and 2 bases from J, with 18 bases between. This CDR3 has 15 amino acids. Germline CDR1 ENHRY, CDR2 SYGVKD. The CDR3 DNA reads as TGTGCCACCAACCCAGGATTGGTAGGCAATCAGCCCCAGCATTTT. Amino acid sequence: CATNPGLVGNQPQHF.

The V and J genes are TRBV7-2 and TRBJ2-5; the match to TRBD2 covers 7 bases. Germline V gives CDR1 SGHTA, CDR2 FQGNSA. The CDR3 is 16 amino acids. The ends lost 1 base at V and 0 bases at J; junction bases unmatched: 5. The CDR3 coding sequence is TGTGCCAGCAGCTTAGTGACGGGGGGAGACCAAGAGACCCAGTACTTC. Amino acid sequence: CASSLVTGGDQETQYF.

The chain employs TRBV28 and TRBJ2-7; 10 bases fit TRBD1. Trimming took 4 bases from V and 2 from J; bases not matched to a gene: 5. Germline lookup yields CDR1 MDHEN and CDR2 SYDVKM. This CDR3 region has 15 residues. The CDR3 nucleotides are TGTGCCAGCAGTTCACCGGGACAGGGGACCTACGAGCAGTACTTC. Residues: CASSSPGQGTYEQYF.

The J gene is TRBJ2-7, the V gene TRBV6-6, with 7 bases that match TRBD1. CDR1 and CDR2 from the germline V gene are MNHNY and SVGAGI (reference sequence). There are 15 residues in the CDR3. V lost 5 bases, J lost 0 bases, and 7 bases stayed unmatched. Here the CDR3 reads CASSPLGGHSYEQYF. The CDR3 DNA reads TGTGCCAGCAGTCCTCTAGGGGGCCACTCCTACGAGCAGTACTTC.

The chain recombines TRBV5-8 with TRBJ2-1, with a possible D match to TRBD1 (5 bases). Germline CDR1 SGHTS, CDR2 YDEGEE. CDR3 length: 14 residues. Deletions cut 0 bases from V and 8 bases from J, with 12 bases between. CDR3 bases: TGTGCCAGCAGCTTGGTCTTCCAGGGCGATGAGCAGTTCTTC. Amino acid sequence: CASSLVFQGDEQFF.

The V gene is TRBV19, the J gene TRBJ1-2, with D perhaps matching TRBD1 (5 bases). The V and J ends lost 4 bases and 4 bases respectively, with 16 bases between them. There are 15 residues in the CDR3. CDR1 LNHDA and CDR2 SQIVND come from the germline V gene (reference sequence). CDR3 coding DNA: TGTGCCAGTAGTACGCTTTCCACAGGTGGCTATGGCTACACCTTC. It translates to CASSTLSTGGYGYTF.

The CDR3 coding sequence is TGCGCCAGCAGCTTGGGCGCGACACCATCCAGTGAGCAGTTCTTC. Protein sequence: CASSLGATPSSEQFF. V is TRBV5-1 and J is TRBJ2-1; D is uncertain. CDR1 SGHRS and CDR2 YFSETQ come from the germline V gene. V lost 0 bases, J lost 9 bases, and 16 bases lay in between. The CDR3 extends over 15 amino acids.

V and J are TRBV19 and TRBJ2-2, with D possibly being TRBD1 (6 bases). The CDR3 extends over 15 amino acids. The germline V and J ends were trimmed by 6 bases and 4 bases, with 15 bases remaining between them. Germline CDR1 and CDR2: LNHDA and SQIVND (reference sequence). CDR3 sequence: CASRLGGSATGELFF. CDR3 in DNA: TGTGCCAGTAGATTAGGGGGATCTGCCACCGGGGAGCTGTTTTTT.

The rearrangement uses TRBV28 and TRBJ2-7; 9 nucleotides match TRBD1. Germline lookup yields CDR1 MDHEN and CDR2 SYDVKM. The junction had 8 bases not matched to a gene; V was cut back by 5 bases and J by 3 bases. The CDR3 length is 15 residues. The CDR3 loop is CASSGTGTGNYEQYF. CDR3 DNA: TGTGCCAGCAGTGGCACCGGGACAGGGAACTACGAGCAGTACTTC.

J is TRBJ1-6 and V is TRBV3-1 (or the pseudogene TRBV3-2), with TRBD1 as a possible D gene (6 bases). The CDR3 contains 15 residues. Trimming removed 6 bases at V and 8 bases at J, with 17 bases between. Germline V CDR1 and CDR2: LGHDT, YNNKEL (reference sequence). The CDR3 coding sequence is TGTGCCAGCAGTCGTCCCGGGGGGCGGTATTCACCCCTCCACTTT. This sequence encodes CASSRPGGRYSPLHF.

This clone was observed a single time. This chain connects TRBV12-3 or TRBV12-4 to TRBJ1-4; possibly TRBD1 for D (6 bases). Trimming left V 8 bases short and J 8 bases short, with 12 bases between. CDR3 length equals 12 residues. Here the CDR3 DNA reads TGTGCCAGCCGGGGGGGGCCCGAAAAACTGTTTTTT. Amino acids: CASRGGPEKLFF.

V and J are TRBV4-1 and TRBJ2-5; possible D gene TRBD1, 5 bases. V lost 7 bases, J lost 5 bases, and 11 bases lay in between. Germline CDR1 is MGHRA and CDR2 is YSYEKL. This CDR3 has 12 residues. The CDR3, as DNA: TGCGCCAGCACCAGGGTGATGGAGACCCAGTACTTC. This gives the protein CASTRVMETQYF.

The chain combines TRBV11-2 with TRBJ1-2, with D maybe TRBD1 (6 bases). With 4 bases removed from V and 6 bases from J, the gap between germline ends came to 9 bases. The CDR3 runs to 12 residues. The germline V gene encodes CDR1 SGHAT and CDR2 FQNNGV. CDR3 in DNA: TGTGCCAGCAGCTCCGAGGGGGATGGCTACACCTTC. It codes for CASSSEGDGYTF.

This clone was detected only once. The chain has TRBV7-9 and TRBJ1-3, with TRBD1 as a possible D gene (5 bases). CDR1 is SEHNR and CDR2 is FQNEAQ in the germline V gene (reference sequence). The CDR3 has 16 amino acids. Trimming removed 5 bases from V and 0 bases from J, with 14 bases in between. CDR3 loop: CASSQTGAVSGNTIYF. The CDR3 coding sequence is TGTGCCAGCAGCCAAACAGGCGCCGTCTCTGGAAACACCATATATTTT.

The chain is built from TRBV7-3 and TRBJ2-3; 7 bases match TRBD2. CDR1 and CDR2 (germline): SGHTA, FQGTGA. V lost 2 bases to trimming and J lost 1 base; unmatched junction nucleotides: 6. The CDR3 has 16 amino acids. The CDR3 sequence: CASSLDLAGGTDTQYF. CDR3 nucleotides: TGTGCCAGCAGCTTAGATTTGGCGGGAGGCACAGATACGCAGTATTTT.

The J gene is TRBJ1-5, the V gene TRBV12-3 or TRBV12-4; possibly TRBD1 for D (5 bases). V was shortened by 4 bases and J by 4 bases, with 8 bases between the two germline ends. The CDR3 sequence is 13 residues long. In nucleotides, the CDR3 is TGTGCCAGCAGTTCTCAGGGTAATCAGCCCCAGCATTTT. The encoded protein is CASSSQGNQPQHF.

This clone has only a few counts. The chain links TRBV5-1 to TRBJ1-1; 7 bases are a match to TRBD1. The V gene's germline CDR1 is SGHRS and CDR2 YFSETQ. CDR3 length: 15 amino acids. The V gene end was trimmed by 7 bases and the J gene end by 6 bases; junction bases not matched to a gene: 15. CDR3 DNA sequence: TGCGCCAGCGTACAATCGACAGGGCTGCTGGCTGAAGCTTTCTTT. Amino acid sequence: CASVQSTGLLAEAFF.

The gene calls are TRBV7-2 and TRBJ1-5; D is possibly TRBD1 (5 bases). Per germline, CDR1 SGHTA and CDR2 FQGNSA. Trimming cost V 7 bases and J 4 bases, with 14 bases left between them. The CDR3 consists of 14 residues. Written as DNA, the CDR3 is TGTGCCAGCACCTGGGGGGTATCAAATCAGCCCCAGCATTTT. Protein: CASTWGVSNQPQHF.

This chain links TRBV7-8 with TRBJ1-6; maybe TRBD1 (6 bases). With 3 bases removed from V and 8 bases from J, the gap between germline ends came to 14 bases. Germline assignment: CDR1 SGHVS and CDR2 FQNEAQ. This CDR3 has 15 amino acids. CDR3 nucleotides: TGTGCCAGCAGCTTCCACGACAGGAAGGATTCACCCCTCCACTTT. Its translation: CASSFHDRKDSPLHF. The variable domain in full, with the rest retrieved from reference TRBV7-8 and TRBJ1-6, is GAGVSQSPRYKVAKRGQDVALRCDPISGHVSLFWYQQALGQGPEFLTYFQNEAQLDKSGLPSDRFFAERPEGSVSTLKIQRTQQEDSAVYLCASSFHDRKDSPLHFGNGTRLTVT.